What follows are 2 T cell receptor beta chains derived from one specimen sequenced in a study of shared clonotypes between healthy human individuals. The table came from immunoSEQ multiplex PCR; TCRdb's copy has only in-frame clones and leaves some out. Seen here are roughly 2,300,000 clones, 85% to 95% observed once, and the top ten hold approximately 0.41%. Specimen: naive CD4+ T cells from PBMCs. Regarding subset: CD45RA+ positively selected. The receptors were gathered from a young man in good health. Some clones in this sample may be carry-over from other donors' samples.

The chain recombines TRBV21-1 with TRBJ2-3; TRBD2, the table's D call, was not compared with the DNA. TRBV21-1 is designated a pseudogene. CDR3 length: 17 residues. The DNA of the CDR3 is TGTGCCAGCAGCATCCTTAGCGGGAGTATGGAAGAGGATACGCAGTATTTT. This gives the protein CASSILSGSMEEDTQYF.

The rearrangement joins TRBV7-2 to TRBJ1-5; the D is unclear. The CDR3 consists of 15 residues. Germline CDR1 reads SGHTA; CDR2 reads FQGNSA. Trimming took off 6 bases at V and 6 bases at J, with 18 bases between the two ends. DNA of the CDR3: TGTGCCAGCAGTCCGAGGGCAGCGCAATCTCAGCCCCAGCATTTT. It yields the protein CASSPRAAQSQPQHF.